Each of the 26 T cell receptor beta chains below was sequenced from the same sample in a study of blood T cells in healthy people across ages. A second PCR, run for roughly 7 to 11 cycles, used a sample-barcoded 5' primer plus a J-beta primer mix. TCRdb reprocessed the 5' RACE reads via MiXCR and lists one record per CDR3 protein. The sample has hundreds of thousands of distinct CDR3 sequences, approximately 49% seen once. The sample comprised blood. The receptors here all came from a man between 25 and 39 years old in good health.

The rearrangement uses TRBV7-9 and TRBJ2-5, with 10 bases aligning to TRBD2. Germline V gene data show CDR1 as SEHNR and CDR2 as FQNEAQ (reference sequence). The CDR3 runs to 16 residues. The J segment lost 1 base and the V segment lost 5 bases, leaving 7 bases of the junction unmatched. CDR3 in amino acids: CASSTLAGGLQETQYF. The CDR3 coding sequence is TGTGCCAGCAGCACCTTAGCGGGGGGCCTCCAAGAGACCCAGTACTTC.

This clonotype appeared a few times. This chain connects TRBV29-1 to TRBJ2-7; TRBD1 agrees at 8 bases. V shed 1 base and J 0 bases; nucleotides not matched to a gene: 2. CDR3 length: 14 residues. Germline V gene lookup returns CDR1 SQVTM and CDR2 ANQGSEA. The CDR3 spells CSVEGTGSSYEQYF. In nucleotides, the CDR3 is TGCAGCGTTGAAGGGACAGGGAGCTCCTACGAGCAGTACTTC.

This clonotype was observed a handful of times. This sequence joins TRBV7-2 and TRBJ2-2; D perhaps matches TRBD1 (6 bases). The CDR3 has 16 residues. V was clipped by 5 bases and J by 3 bases, with 16 bases between them. Germline values: CDR1 SGHTA, CDR2 FQGNSA. In nucleotides, the CDR3 is TGTGCCAGCAGCATCCCGACAGGTGTCTACACCGGGGAGCTGTTTTTT. Its protein is CASSIPTGVYTGELFF.

This sequence joins TRBV10-3 and TRBJ1-4; 7 bases fit TRBD1. This CDR3 comprises 15 residues. V gave up 0 bases and J gave up 8 bases; unmatched junction bases: 6. The germline V gene encodes CDR1 ENHRY and CDR2 SYGVKD. As DNA, the CDR3 is TGTGCCATCAGTGAGTCCGGGACAGCTGAAGAAAAACTGTTTTTT. This translates into CAISESGTAEEKLFF.

This clonotype showed up many times. The chain is built from TRBV20-1 and TRBJ1-5; 7 bases line up with TRBD1. Germline trimming cut 3 bases from V and 5 bases from J; bases unmatched to any gene: 7. The germline CDR1 and CDR2 sequences are DFQATT and SNEGSKA (reference sequence). The CDR3 runs to 14 residues. The CDR3 region has the DNA TGCAGTGCTAGGAAGGGGGCGAGGGATCAGCCCCAGCATTTT. Translation gives CSARKGARDQPQHF.

V usage is TRBV27 and J usage is TRBJ2-7, with D unresolved. The germline CDR1 and CDR2 sequences are MNHEY and SMNVEV (reference sequence). The V end lost 5 bases, the J end lost 7 bases, and 15 bases lay between the germline ends. The CDR3 spans 13 residues. The CDR3 loop is CASSRSTYNEQYF. The CDR3 bases are TGTGCCAGCAGTCGCAGTACCTACAATGAGCAGTACTTC.

The chain recombines TRBV6-5 with TRBJ2-5, with 7 bases identical to TRBD1. The DNA end lines up better with TRBJ2-7; the J call may be wrong. Per germline, CDR1 MNHEY and CDR2 SVGAGI. The length of the CDR3 is 15 residues. CDR3 in DNA: TGTGCCAGCAGTTACTCGTCGGCAGGGGGCTACGAGCAGTACTTC. Translated, it gives CASSYSSAGGYEQYF.

This clonotype appeared a few times. The chain links TRBV7-2 to TRBJ2-3; 8 nucleotides match TRBD1. The V gene's germline CDR1 is SGHTA and CDR2 FQGNSA. With 10 bases clipped from V and 0 bases from J, the junction kept 9 bases outside the gene matches. The CDR3 runs to 15 residues. The chain's CDR3 is CATNRDRQSTDTQYF. In nucleotides, the CDR3 is TGTGCCACCAACCGGGACAGGCAAAGCACAGATACGCAGTATTTT.

This clonotype was found a few times. V usage is TRBV10-3 and J usage is TRBJ2-4; 12 bases are a match to TRBD1. The germline V gene has CDR1 ENHRY and CDR2 SYGVKD. After removal of 10 bases from V and 5 bases from J, the junction contained 6 bases not matched to a gene. There are 14 residues in the CDR3. In DNA form, the CDR3 reads TGTGCCACCCAGGGACAGGGGGCCGAAAACATTCAGTACTTC. Its translation: CATQGQGAENIQYF.

The V call is TRBV29-1, the J call TRBJ2-1, with 11 bases matching TRBD2. Germline V gene sequence: CDR1 SQVTM, CDR2 ANQGSEA. Germline trimming cut 4 bases from V and 7 bases from J; bases unmatched to any gene: 15. The CDR3 consists of 17 residues. DNA of the CDR3: TGCAGCGTTGTTAGGGTACTAGCGGGAGTTAACAGAAATGAGCAGTTCTTC. It codes for CSVVRVLAGVNRNEQFF.

The chain links TRBV29-1 to TRBJ2-3; TRBD2 agrees at 12 bases. V dropped 6 bases and J dropped 5; count of bases not matched to a gene: 6. Germline V gene data show CDR1 as SQVTM and CDR2 as ANQGSEA. The CDR3 sequence is 14 residues long. Here the CDR3 DNA reads TGCAGCGTCGCTAGCGGGGGGGCGAAAGATACGCAGTATTTT. Translated, it gives CSVASGGAKDTQYF.

The V call is TRBV6-1, the J call TRBJ2-1; weak D call: TRBD2 (6 bases). The CDR3 runs to 16 residues. V was pared by 4 bases and J by 0 bases, with 13 bases between. The germline V gene encodes CDR1 MNHNS and CDR2 SASEGT. The CDR3 is CASSGEVADSYNEQFF. In DNA form, the CDR3 reads TGTGCCAGCAGTGGGGAGGTAGCGGACTCCTACAATGAGCAGTTCTTC.

The CDR3 sequence is CASNIDRGYEQYF. The CDR3, as DNA: TGTGCCAGCAACATAGACCGGGGGTACGAGCAGTACTTC. This chain links TRBV7-2 with TRBJ2-5, with D maybe TRBD2 (6 bases). The end of the DNA is better explained by TRBJ2-7, so the J call may be wrong. The CDR3 is 13 residues long. Germline V CDR1 and CDR2: SGHTA, FQGNSA.

The rearrangement joins TRBV2 to TRBJ2-7; 10 nucleotides match TRBD1. The CDR3 runs to 14 residues. V lost 5 bases to trimming and J lost 5 bases; unmatched junction nucleotides: 6. CDR1 is SNHLY and CDR2 is FYNNEI in the germline V gene. Here the CDR3 reads CASSPGTGDNEQYF. CDR3 DNA sequence: TGTGCCAGCAGTCCTGGGACAGGGGATAACGAGCAGTACTTC.

This clonotype occurred a few times. V is TRBV20-1 and J is TRBJ1-2; no definite D call. Trimming left V 3 bases short and J 2 bases short, with 10 bases between. This CDR3 spans 13 amino acids. Looked up from germline, CDR1 is DFQATT and CDR2 is SNEGSKA (reference sequence). CDR3 amino acids: CSARGQTNYGYTF. CDR3 in DNA: TGCAGTGCTAGGGGTCAGACAAACTATGGCTACACCTTC.

This clonotype appeared a few times. This chain connects TRBV30 to TRBJ1-1, with TRBD1 as a possible D gene (6 bases). Germline CDR1 GTSNPN, CDR2 SVGIG (reference sequence). The length of the CDR3 is 13 residues. V was cut by 3 bases and J by 8 bases, with 16 bases left in between. CDR3 in amino acids: CAWRRRGTSEAFF. The CDR3 DNA reads TGTGCCTGGAGGCGACGCGGGACATCAGAAGCTTTCTTT.

A few counts support this clonotype. V and J are TRBV7-9 and TRBJ2-1; possible D gene TRBD1, 6 bases. V lost 1 base and J lost 11, with 9 bases in between. CDR1 and CDR2 from the germline V gene are SEHNR and FQNEAQ (reference sequence). This CDR3 comprises 12 residues. The CDR3 loop reads CASSLVGHQQFF. CDR3 DNA: TGTGCCAGCAGCTTAGTGGGACACCAGCAGTTCTTC.

In this sample, this clonotype turned up a few times. J is TRBJ1-5 and V is TRBV20-1; D is uncertain. CDR1 is DFQATT, CDR2 SNEGSKA, per germline (reference sequence). Between the trimmed V and J ends, which lost 0 bases and 4 bases, there was a span of 10 bases. The length of the CDR3 is 14 residues. The CDR3 region has the DNA TGCAGTGCTAGAGAGATCGTCGGGAATCAGCCCCAGCATTTT. Amino acid sequence: CSAREIVGNQPQHF.

Comments on this clonotype: One end of the junction is discordant with germline, which a read error may explain. The genes are TRBV9 and TRBJ2-7, with TRBD1 matching over 9 bases. This CDR3 is 14 amino acids long. From germline, CDR1 is SGDLS and CDR2 YYNGEE. The CDR3 nucleotides read TGTGTCAGCAGCGTCGGACAGGGGAGGTCCGAGCAGTACTTC. Residues: CVSSVGQGRSEQYF.

J is TRBJ1-2 and V is TRBV4-2; no firm D call. Germline values: CDR1 LGHNA, CDR2 YNFKEQ. The CDR3 loop spans 15 amino acids. Trimming cost V 0 bases and J 3 bases, with 11 bases left between them. The CDR3 here is CASSQDQKGHYGYTF. The CDR3 nucleotides are TGTGCCAGCAGCCAAGATCAGAAGGGTCACTATGGCTACACCTTC.

The chain has TRBV7-3 and TRBJ2-3; D is uncertain. The V end lost 0 bases, the J end lost 6 bases, and 13 bases lay between the germline ends. Germline values: CDR1 SGHTA, CDR2 FQGTGA. The CDR3 runs to 15 residues. The CDR3 loop is CASSLTERQRDTQYF. CDR3 DNA sequence: TGTGCCAGCAGCTTAACGGAGAGGCAGCGCGATACGCAGTATTTT. The entire variable domain, with the rest obtained from reference TRBV7-3 and TRBJ2-3, is as follows: GAGVSQTPSNKVTEKGKYVELRCDPISGHTALYWYRQSLGQGPEFLIYFQGTGAADDSGLPNDRFFAVRPEGSVSTLKIQRTERGDSAVYLCASSLTERQRDTQYFGPGTRLTVL.

V and J are TRBV11-1 and TRBJ2-5; TRBD2 agrees at 7 bases. The CDR3 has 15 residues. Trimming took 3 bases from V and 5 from J; bases not matched to a gene: 9. Per the germline V gene, CDR1 is SGHAT and CDR2 is FQDESV (reference sequence). CDR3 nucleotides: TGTGCCAGCAGCTTCAATAGACTAGCATGGGAGACCCAGTACTTC. The encoded protein is CASSFNRLAWETQYF. Drawing the rest from reference TRBV11-1 and TRBJ2-5, the complete variable domain is EAEVAQSPRYKITEKSQAVAFWCDPISGHATLYWYRQILGQGPELLVQFQDESVVDDSQLPKDRFSAERLKGVDSTLKIQPAELGDSAMYLCASSFNRLAWETQYFGPGTRLLVL.

This clonotype was counted once. The rearrangement joins TRBV20-1 to TRBJ2-7; TRBD1 matches at 7 bases. V lost 8 bases and J lost 0; bases outside the gene matches: 4. The CDR3 covers 12 residues. Germline-derived CDR1 and CDR2 are DFQATT and SNEGSKA (reference sequence). The CDR3 reads CSLGDSSYEQYF. The CDR3 nucleotides are TGCAGTCTGGGGGACAGCTCCTACGAGCAGTACTTC.

The chain couples TRBV5-1 to TRBJ2-7; weak D call: TRBD2 (6 bases). The V end lost 3 bases, the J end lost 3 bases, and 22 bases lay between the germline ends. Germline CDR1 is SGHRS and CDR2 is YFSETQ. The CDR3 contains 17 residues. The CDR3 sequence: CASSSGGLLGLSYEQYF. The DNA for the CDR3 is TGCGCCAGCAGCTCGGGTGGTTTGCTGGGACTGAGCTACGAGCAGTACTTC.

The V and J genes are TRBV3-1 and TRBJ2-3, with 13 nucleotides matching TRBD2. The CDR3 covers 18 residues. V gave up 0 bases and J gave up 1 base; unmatched junction bases: 4. Germline CDR1 is LGHDT and CDR2 is YNNKEL (reference sequence). The CDR3 region has the DNA TGTGCCAGCAGCCAAGACAGACTAGCGGGGGGCCGCACAGATACGCAGTATTTT. Residues: CASSQDRLAGGRTDTQYF.

V and J are TRBV7-2 and TRBJ2-1; D uncertain. This CDR3 region has 14 residues. Between the trimmed V and J ends, which lost 2 bases and 6 bases, there was a span of 11 bases. CDR1 is SGHTA and CDR2 is FQGNSA in the germline V gene. CDR3: CASSLWAVLNEQFF. CDR3 coding DNA: TGTGCCAGCAGCTTATGGGCGGTCCTCAATGAGCAGTTCTTC. Supplemented by reference TRBV7-2 and TRBJ2-1, the full variable domain reads GAGVSQSPSNKVTEKGKDVELRCDPISGHTALYWYRQSLGQGLEFLIYFQGNSAPDKSGLPSDRFSAERTGGSVSTLTIQRTQQEDSAVYLCASSLWAVLNEQFFGPGTRLTVL.